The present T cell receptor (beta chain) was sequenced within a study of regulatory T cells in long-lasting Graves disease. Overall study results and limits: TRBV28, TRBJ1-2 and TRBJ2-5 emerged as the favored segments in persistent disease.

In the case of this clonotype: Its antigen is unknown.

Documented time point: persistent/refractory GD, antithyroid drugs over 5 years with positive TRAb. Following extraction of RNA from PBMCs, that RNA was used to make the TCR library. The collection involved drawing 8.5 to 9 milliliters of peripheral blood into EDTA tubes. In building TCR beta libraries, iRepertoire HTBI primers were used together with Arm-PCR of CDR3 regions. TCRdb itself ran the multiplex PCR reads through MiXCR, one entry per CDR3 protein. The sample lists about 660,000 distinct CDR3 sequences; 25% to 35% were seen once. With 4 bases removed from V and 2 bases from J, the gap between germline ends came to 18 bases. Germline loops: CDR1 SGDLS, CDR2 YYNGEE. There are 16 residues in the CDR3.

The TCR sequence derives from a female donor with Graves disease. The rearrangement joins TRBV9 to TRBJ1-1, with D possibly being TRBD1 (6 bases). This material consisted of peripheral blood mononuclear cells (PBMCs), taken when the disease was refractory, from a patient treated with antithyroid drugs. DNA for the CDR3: TGTGCCAGCAGCCCAACCCCACAGGGCGGTAACACTGAAGCTTTCTTT. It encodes CASSPTPQGGNTEAFF.